This TCR beta chain was obtained from a study of cytomegalovirus exposure and HLA in healthy donors. Overall study results and limits: Cytomegalovirus-associated TCR beta chains were listed, numbering 164. Analysis was carried out at a later point, and it linked a missense DCLRE1C variant to TCR beta V- and J-gene trimming.

Primers included in the PCR were 60 Vbeta and 13 Jbeta primers. Generated by immunoSEQ multiplex PCR, the TCRdb table keeps only in-frame clones and is missing some. The profile shows 150,000 to 200,000 clones, about 77% of them singletons. Remarks on this clone: Its antigen is undetermined.

The sequenced material came from PBMCs. The TCR sequence derives from a woman between 25 and 40 years old in good health and CMV-seropositive.

The DNA for the CDR3 is TGTGCCAGCAGCGGTGGAGGGCCTAGTTTTTCCGAGCAGTACTTC. The encoded protein is CASSGGGPSFSEQYF. V and J are TRBV9 and TRBJ2-7; possible D gene TRBD2, 6 bases. This CDR3 has 15 amino acids. Germline loops: CDR1 SGDLS, CDR2 YYNGEE. Trimming took 3 bases from V and 6 from J, leaving 19 bases between them.